This T cell receptor (beta chain) was recorded in a study of shared clonotypes between healthy human individuals. At the level of the study: Each donor had three CD4 naive, three CD4 memory, two CD8 naive and one CD8 memory plate. Findings and limits, study-wide: Across a handful of donors, naive CD4 shared roughly 5%, naive CD8 more than 3%, memory CD4 roughly 2.2%, memory CD8 around 0.42%.

This CDR3 is built from 15 residues. V was pared by 3 bases and J by 4 bases, with 10 bases between. The V gene's germline CDR1 is SGHDN and CDR2 FVKESK. Authors' data handling: Owing to the provision of junction-only sequences devoid of quality scores by immunoSEQ, filtering differed. The data were produced by immunoSEQ multiplex PCR, yet TCRdb's version contains in-frame clones alone and is incomplete. The DNA was the basis for D and trimming; V, J and clone size are from that table. The data hold 750,000 to 1,000,000 clones, with more than 85% observed a single time. This clone was observed once. Its antigen is still unknown. Selected positively for CCR7 and CD45RO-negative, naive CD8 cells excluded terminally differentiated effector memory CD45RA+ cells. Healthy and HIV-negative, the adult donors had no recent acute infections or vaccinations.

The sequencing sample was made of naive CD8+ T cells sorted from blood. The chain recombines TRBV14 with TRBJ2-6; D is unresolved. This receptor was taken from a man aged 30-40 years in good health. CDR3 bases: TGTGCCAGCAGCCATTTGCCCAGCGGGGCCAACGTCCTGACTTTC. Its protein is CASSHLPSGANVLTF.